Detailed here is one TCR beta chain. The data were obtained in a study of shared clonotypes between healthy human individuals. Using immunoSEQ multiplex PCR, the repertoire was profiled, and TCRdb retains in-frame clones only, with some absent. This table holds millions of clones, around nine tenths found once. Each sample came from a Caucasian adult donor living in Nashville, Tennessee. Germline V lookup: CDR1 SGHRS, CDR2 YFSETQ. The CDR3 length is 15 residues. The V segment lost 4 bases and the J segment 5 bases; nucleotides outside the gene matches: 7. The TCR sequence derives from a man younger than 35 in good health. Sequenced input: naive CD4+ T cells sorted from blood. Subset described: CD45RA+ positively selected. The rearrangement uses TRBV5-1 and TRBJ2-5; 11 nucleotides agree with TRBD1. CDR3 DNA sequence: TGCGCCAGCAGCCCTGGACAGGGGGCCTTGGAGACCCAGTACTTC. Protein: CASSPGQGALETQYF.